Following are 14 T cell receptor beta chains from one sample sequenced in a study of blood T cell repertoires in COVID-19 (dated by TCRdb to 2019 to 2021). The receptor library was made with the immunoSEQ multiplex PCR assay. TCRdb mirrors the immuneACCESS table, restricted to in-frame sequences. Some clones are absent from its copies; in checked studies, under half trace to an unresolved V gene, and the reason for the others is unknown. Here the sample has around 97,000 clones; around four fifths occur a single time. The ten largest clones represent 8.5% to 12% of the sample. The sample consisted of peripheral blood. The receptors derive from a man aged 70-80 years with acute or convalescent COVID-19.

Written as DNA, the CDR3 is TGTGCCAGCAGCTTAGGACAGGGCAGGGCCTACAATGAGCAGTTCTTC. Amino acids: CASSLGQGRAYNEQFF. The V gene is TRBV6-4, the J gene TRBJ2-1; the match to TRBD1 covers 8 bases. The CDR3 length is 16 residues. The germline gives CDR1 MRHNA, CDR2 SNTAGT. The ends lost 6 bases at V and 2 bases at J; junction bases unmatched: 9.

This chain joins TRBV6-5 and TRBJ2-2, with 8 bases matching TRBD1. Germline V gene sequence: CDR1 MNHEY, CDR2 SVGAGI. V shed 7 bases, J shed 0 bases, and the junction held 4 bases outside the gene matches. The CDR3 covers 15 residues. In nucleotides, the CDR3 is TGTGCCAGCAAAAAGACAGGGGCGAACACCGGGGAGCTGTTTTTT. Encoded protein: CASKKTGANTGELFF.

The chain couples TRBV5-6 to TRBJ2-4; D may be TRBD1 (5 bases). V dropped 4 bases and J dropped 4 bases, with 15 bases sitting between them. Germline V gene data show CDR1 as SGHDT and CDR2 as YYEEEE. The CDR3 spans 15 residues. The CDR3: CASSPGPAFKNIQYF. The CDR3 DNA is TGTGCCAGCAGCCCAGGGCCGGCCTTTAAAAACATTCAGTACTTC. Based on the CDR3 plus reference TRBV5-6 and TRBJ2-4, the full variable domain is DAGVTQSPTHLIKTRGQQVTLRCSPKSGHDTVSWYQQALGQGPQFIFQYYEEEERQRGNFPDRFSGHQFPNYSSELNVNALLLGDSALYLCASSPGPAFKNIQYFGAGTRLSVL.

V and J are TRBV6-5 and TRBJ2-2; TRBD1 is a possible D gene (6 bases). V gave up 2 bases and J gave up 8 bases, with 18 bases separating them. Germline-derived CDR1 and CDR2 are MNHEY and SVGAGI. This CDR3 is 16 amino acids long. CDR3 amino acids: CASSYTTGTIRGELFF. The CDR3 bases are TGTGCCAGCAGTTACACAACCGGGACAATAAGGGGGGAGCTGTTTTTT.

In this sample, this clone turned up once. The DNA of the CDR3 is TGTGCCAGTAGTATAGATCCCCCGAGCGGGAGGGCCCTGCTGGGTGAGCAGTTCTTC. It specifies CASSIDPPSGRALLGEQFF. The chain couples TRBV19 to TRBJ2-1, with 10 positions matching TRBD2. CDR3 length: 19 amino acids. CDR1 LNHDA and CDR2 SQIVND come from the germline V gene (reference sequence). V was clipped by 0 bases and J by 9 bases; unmatched bases: 17. The whole variable domain, filled in from reference TRBV19 and TRBJ2-1, reads DGGITQSPKYLFRKEGQNVTLSCEQNLNHDAMYWYRQDPGQGLRLIYYSQIVNDFQKGDIAEGYSVSREKKESFPLTVTSAQKNPTAFYLCASSIDPPSGRALLGEQFFGPGTRLTVL.

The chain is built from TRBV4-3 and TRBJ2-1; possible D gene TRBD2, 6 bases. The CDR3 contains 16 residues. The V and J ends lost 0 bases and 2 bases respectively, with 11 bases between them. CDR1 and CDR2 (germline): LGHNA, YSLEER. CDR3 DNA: TGCGCCAGCAGCCAAGATCGGGAGCGCCCCTACAATGAGCAGTTCTTC. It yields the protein CASSQDRERPYNEQFF.

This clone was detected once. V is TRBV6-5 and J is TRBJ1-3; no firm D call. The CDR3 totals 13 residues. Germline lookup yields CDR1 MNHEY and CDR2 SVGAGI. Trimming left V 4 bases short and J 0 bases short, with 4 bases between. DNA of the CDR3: TGTGCCAGCAGTTCCTACTCTGGAAACACCATATATTTT. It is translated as CASSSYSGNTIYF.

The CDR3, as DNA: TGCGCCAGCAGCTCTGAGGGGGCATCTGGAAACACCATATATTTT. Residues: CASSSEGASGNTIYF. The genes are TRBV5-1 and TRBJ1-3; 7 bases agree with TRBD1. V was pared by 3 bases and J by 1 base, with 4 bases of the junction left unmatched. Germline V gene lookup returns CDR1 SGHRS and CDR2 YFSETQ. The CDR3 runs to 15 residues.

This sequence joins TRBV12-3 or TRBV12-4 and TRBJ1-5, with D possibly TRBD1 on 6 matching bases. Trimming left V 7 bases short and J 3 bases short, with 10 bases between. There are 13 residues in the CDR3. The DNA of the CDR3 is TGTGCCAGCACTCGACAGGACAATCAGCCCCAGCATTTT. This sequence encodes CASTRQDNQPQHF.

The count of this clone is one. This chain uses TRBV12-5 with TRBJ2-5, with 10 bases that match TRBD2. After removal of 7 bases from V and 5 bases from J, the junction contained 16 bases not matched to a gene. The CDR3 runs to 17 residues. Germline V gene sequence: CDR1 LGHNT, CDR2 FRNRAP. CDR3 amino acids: CASEKPSLSGGTETQYF. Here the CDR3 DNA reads TGTGCTAGTGAAAAACCCTCCCTTAGCGGGGGGACGGAGACCCAGTACTTC. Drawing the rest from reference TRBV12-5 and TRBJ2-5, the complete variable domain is DARVTQTPRHKVTEMGQEVTMRCQPILGHNTVFWYRQTMMQGLELLAYFRNRAPLDDSGMPKDRFSAEMPDATLATLKIQPSEPRDSAVYFCASEKPSLSGGTETQYFGPGTRLLVL.

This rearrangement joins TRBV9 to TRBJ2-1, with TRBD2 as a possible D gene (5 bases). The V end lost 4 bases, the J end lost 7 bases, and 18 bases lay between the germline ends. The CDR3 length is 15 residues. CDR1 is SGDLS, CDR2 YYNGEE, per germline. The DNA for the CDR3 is TGTGCCAGCAGCCCCCCCGGCGGGCAGCTAAATGAGCAGTTCTTC. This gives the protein CASSPPGGQLNEQFF.

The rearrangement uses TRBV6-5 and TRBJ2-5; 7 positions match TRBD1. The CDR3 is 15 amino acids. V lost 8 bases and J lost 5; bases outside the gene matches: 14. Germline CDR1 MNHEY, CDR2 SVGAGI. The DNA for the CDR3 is TGTGCCAGCCGGTCCCAAGGCAGGGGGTGGGAGACCCAGTACTTC. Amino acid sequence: CASRSQGRGWETQYF.

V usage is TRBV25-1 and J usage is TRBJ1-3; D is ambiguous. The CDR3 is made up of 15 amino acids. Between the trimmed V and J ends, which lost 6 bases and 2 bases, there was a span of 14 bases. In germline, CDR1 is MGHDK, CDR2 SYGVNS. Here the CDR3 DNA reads TGTGCCAGCAGCCCACCTGATTGGCCTGGAAACACCATATATTTT. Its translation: CASSPPDWPGNTIYF.

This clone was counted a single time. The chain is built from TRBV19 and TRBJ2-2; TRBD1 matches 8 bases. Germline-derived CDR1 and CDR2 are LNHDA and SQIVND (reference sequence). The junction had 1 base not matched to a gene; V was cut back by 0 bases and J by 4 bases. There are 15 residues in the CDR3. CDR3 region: CASSIDRGLTGELFF. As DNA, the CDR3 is TGTGCCAGTAGTATAGACAGGGGGCTCACCGGGGAGCTGTTTTTT.